Listed below are T cell receptor beta chains from one sample, sequenced in a study. TCRdb fed the RT-PCR reads into MiXCR, producing one record per CDR3 protein. Of about 680,000 distinct CDR3 sequences listed, 13% to 15% were seen once; the top ten hold 3.6%. Sequencing used memory CD4+ T cells from blood. These receptors were collected from a female donor in good health, serving as a healthy control. Each CDR3 is given with its conserved first and last residue. The order of the fields is D gene, J gene, V gene, clone size, CDR3 protein, CDR3 DNA. The D gene is left open where the match is weak. Clone size is not always given. Where it is, it says once, few, many or a class for expanded clones.

TRBD2 TRBJ2-1 TRBV4-3 . CASSQVLTTSGRALEQFF TGCGCCAGCAGCCAAGTCTTAACGACTAGCGGGAGGGCCCTTGAGCAGTTCTTC
. TRBJ2-3 TRBV11-1 once CASSPHDTQYF TGTGCCAGCAGCCCCCACGATACGCAGTATTTT
TRBD2 TRBJ2-7 TRBV20-1 . CSARDDASGKYEQYF TGCAGTGCTAGAGATGATGCTAGCGGGAAGTACGAGCAGTACTTC
TRBD1 TRBJ2-1 TRBV27 few CASNAQGQTYF TGTGCCAGCAACGCCCAGGGACAGACCTACTTC
TRBD2 TRBJ2-1 TRBV4-3 few CASSPLAGGPVGEQFF TGCGCCAGCAGCCCCTTAGCGGGAGGGCCGGTAGGGGAGCAGTTCTTC
TRBD2 TRBJ2-1 TRBV5-1 . CASSATSEHNEQFF TGCGCCAGCAGCGCTACTAGCGAACACAATGAGCAGTTCTTC
TRBD1 TRBJ2-3 TRBV2 . CASSSSGTGYRTDTQYF TGTGCCAGCAGTTCCTCCGGGACAGGGTATCGAACAGATACGCAGTATTTT
. TRBJ1-6 TRBV28 many CASSFPLGGDHSPLHF TGTGCCAGCAGTTTCCCGCTTGGGGGCGATCATTCACCCCTCCACTTT
. TRBJ2-2 TRBV29-1 few CSVDRDTGELFF TGCAGCGTTGACAGGGACACCGGGGAGCTGTTTTTT
. TRBJ1-2 TRBV4-1 few CASSQDTGRAGGYTF TGCGCCAGCAGCCAAGATACCGGCAGGGCGGGGGGCTACACCTTC
TRBD2 TRBJ2-1 TRBV6-5 few CASSYGTSINEQFF TGTGCCAGCAGTTACGGGACTAGTATCAATGAGCAGTTCTTC
TRBD2 TRBJ2-1 TRBV29-1 many CSGDSGIQKGNEQFF TGCAGCGGGGATAGCGGGATACAAAAGGGCAATGAGCAGTTCTTC
. TRBJ2-3 TRBV7-9 . CASSYPGLAGDTQYF TGTGCCAGCAGCTATCCCGGTCTAGCAGGAGATACGCAGTATTTT
TRBD2 TRBJ2-3 TRBV7-2 many CASSPSGRRGVGQYF TGTGCCAGCAGTCCATCGGGACGCCGGGGGGTAGGGCAGTATTTT
. TRBJ2-2 TRBV4-3 few CATSRTYPNTGELFF TGCGCCACCAGTCGGACCTATCCGAACACCGGGGAGCTGTTTTTT
. TRBJ1-2 TRBV6-2/TRBV6-3 . CASSYSGNYGYTF TGTGCCAGCAGTTACTCGGGTAACTATGGCTACACCTTC
. TRBJ2-3 TRBV11-2 few CASSLVAGGITDTQYF TGTGCCAGCAGCTTAGTTGCCGGGGGCATCACAGATACGCAGTATTTT
. TRBJ2-7 TRBV7-2 few CASSLGGRGIEQYF TGTGCCAGCAGCTTAGGGGGAAGAGGGATCGAGCAGTACTTC
TRBD2 TRBJ2-5 TRBV11-1 few CASSIAGERGETQYF TGTGCCAGCAGTATAGCGGGAGAGAGGGGAGAGACCCAGTACTTC
TRBD2 TRBJ2-1 TRBV3-1 few CASSQGAGLAGGRYNEQFF TGTGCCAGCAGCCAAGGGGCGGGACTAGCGGGAGGTCGTTACAATGAGCAGTTCTTC
TRBD1 TRBJ1-4 TRBV15 . CATSPRTGLSEKLFF TGTGCCACCAGCCCCCGGACAGGGTTGAGCGAAAAACTGTTTTTT
. TRBJ2-1 TRBV6-6 . CASSYSGLGNEQFF TGTGCCAGCAGTTACTCTGGCCTAGGCAATGAGCAGTTCTTC
. TRBJ2-1 TRBV7-8 many CASSLVTDRYSYNEQFF TGTGCCAGCAGCTTAGTAACCGACCGGTACTCCTACAATGAGCAGTTCTTC
. TRBJ1-3 TRBV5-1 . CASSSRNSGNTIYF TGCGCCAGCAGCTCCCGGAACTCTGGAAACACCATATATTTT
TRBD2 TRBJ2-1 TRBV4-2 . CASSTSSGGSYNEQFF TGTGCCAGCAGTACCTCCAGCGGGGGTTCCTACAATGAGCAGTTCTTC
. TRBJ2-2 TRBV5-8 . CASREGAYTGELFF TGTGCCAGCAGAGAGGGTGCCTATACCGGGGAGCTGTTTTTT
. TRBJ2-3 TRBV7-6 many CASSSQQGTDTQYF TGTGCCAGCAGCTCCCAGCAAGGCACAGATACGCAGTATTTT
TRBD1 TRBJ1-2 TRBV12-3/TRBV12-4 few CASSPTRDSSYGYTF TGTGCCAGCAGTCCCACACGGGACAGTTCCTATGGCTACACCTTC
. TRBJ1-5 TRBV20-1 many CSAAGQLNQPQHF TGCAGTGCGGCTGGACAGCTAAATCAGCCCCAGCATTTT
. TRBJ2-3 TRBV9 few CASSVPQDTQYF TGTGCCAGCAGCGTCCCACAAGATACGCAGTATTTT
. TRBJ1-1 TRBV10-1 many CASSETQRGAEAFF TGCGCCAGCAGTGAGACACAACGTGGGGCTGAAGCTTTCTTT
TRBD1 TRBJ2-3 TRBV20-1 . CSAQDRVGASTDTQYF TGCAGTGCCCAAGACAGGGTAGGGGCTAGCACAGATACGCAGTATTTT
TRBD2 TRBJ2-1 TRBV11-2 . CASSPRLAEYNEQFF TGTGCCAGCAGCCCAAGACTAGCGGAGTACAATGAGCAGTTCTTC
. TRBJ1-5 TRBV6-1 few CASSEAKPFHQPQHF TGTGCCAGCAGTGAAGCTAAACCATTCCATCAGCCCCAGCATTTT
TRBD2 TRBJ2-7 TRBV20-1 few CSAREPGLAAYEQYF TGCAGTGCTAGAGAACCGGGACTAGCGGCCTACGAGCAGTACTTC
. TRBJ1-2 TRBV6-5 . CASSQGGPRANYGYTF TGTGCCAGCAGCCAAGGGGGGCCGAGGGCTAACTATGGCTACACCTTC
. TRBJ1-5 TRBV4-1 . CASSRTLTRDPHQPQHF TGCGCCAGCAGCCGTACATTAACCCGGGACCCCCATCAGCCCCAGCATTTT
. TRBJ2-1 TRBV15 many CATSRDQNSYNEQFF TGTGCCACCAGCAGAGATCAAAATTCCTACAATGAGCAGTTCTTC
TRBD2 TRBJ2-7 TRBV3-1 few CASSPWTSGNEQYF TGTGCCAGCAGCCCTTGGACTAGCGGCAACGAGCAGTACTTC
. TRBJ2-1 TRBV6-5 . CASSRRGGASYNEQFF TGTGCCAGCAGCCGTCGAGGGGGGGCCTCCTACAATGAGCAGTTCTTC
. TRBJ1-6 TRBV4-3 few CASSQSQGSYNSPLHF TGCGCCAGCAGCCAGTCACAGGGATCCTATAATTCACCCCTCCACTTT
. TRBJ1-5 TRBV3-1 once CASSQVAGRNQPQHF TGTGCCAGCAGCCAGGTCGCTGGGAGAAATCAGCCCCAGCATTTT
. TRBJ2-3 TRBV20-1 . CSARRNRISTDTQYF TGCAGTGCTAGAAGAAACAGGATTAGCACAGATACGCAGTATTTT
TRBD2 TRBJ2-7 TRBV20-1 many CSAGLAGANSYEQYF TGCAGTGCTGGTTTAGCGGGAGCCAACTCCTACGAGCAGTACTTC